The rows below give T cell receptor beta chains drawn from one sample of a study of CD8 T cells in Susac syndrome. From the immunoSEQ multiplex PCR reads, TCRdb called clonotypes with MiXCR, one entry per CDR3 protein. The sample has about 130,000 distinct CDR3 sequences, approximately 95% seen once; the top ten hold over 0.15%. Material: CD8+ T cells from PBMCs. The receptors shown here come from a human donor with Susac syndrome. CDR3s include the opening cysteine and the closing phenylalanine or tryptophan. Each record gives: J gene, D gene, clone size, V gene, CDR3 protein, CDR3 DNA. D genes are given only for firm matches. Some rows have no size entry. The others give once, few or many, or a class for an expanded clone.

J: TRBJ1-2; D: TRBD1; size: -; V: TRBV10-3; CDR3: CAISPGTGKYGYTF; DNA: TGTGCCATCAGTCCCGGGACAGGGAAGTATGGCTACACCTTC
J: TRBJ1-4; D: -; size: -; V: TRBV29-1; CDR3: CSVTGNEKLFF; DNA: TGCAGCGTTACCGGAAATGAAAAACTGTTTTTT
J: TRBJ2-5; D: TRBD2; size: -; V: TRBV13; CDR3: CASSFAGGSETQYF; DNA: TGTGCCAGCAGCTTCGCGGGAGGGAGTGAGACCCAGTACTTC
J: TRBJ2-5; D: -; size: -; V: TRBV7-9; CDR3: CASSLTHREETQYF; DNA: TGTGCCAGCAGCTTGACCCACAGGGAGGAGACCCAGTACTTC
J: TRBJ1-5; D: -; size: -; V: TRBV28; CDR3: CASSLSGNNQPQHF; DNA: TGTGCCAGCAGTTTATCAGGAAACAATCAGCCCCAGCATTTT
J: TRBJ2-1; D: -; size: -; V: TRBV9; CDR3: CASSPGSDSLFF; DNA: TGTGCCAGCAGCCCCGGGTCGGATTCCCTGTTCTTC
J: TRBJ1-1; D: -; size: -; V: TRBV15; CDR3: CATSSFGDRAFF; DNA: TGTGCCACCAGCAGCTTTGGGGATCGGGCTTTCTTT
J: TRBJ2-2; D: -; size: -; V: TRBV24-1; CDR3: CATSDFGGLNTGELFF; DNA: TGTGCCACCAGTGATTTCGGTGGATTGAACACCGGGGAGCTGTTTTTT
J: TRBJ2-7; D: TRBD1; size: -; V: TRBV14; CDR3: CASSQGGTGLYEQYF; DNA: TGTGCCAGCAGCCAAGGAGGGACAGGGCTCTACGAGCAGTACTTC
J: TRBJ2-3; D: TRBD2; size: -; V: TRBV30; CDR3: CAGGLGTDTQYF; DNA: TGTGCAGGGGGACTAGGAACAGATACGCAGTATTTT
J: TRBJ2-1; D: TRBD2; size: -; V: TRBV28; CDR3: CASSVGLAGGVNEQFF; DNA: TGTGCCAGCAGTGTCGGACTAGCGGGAGGAGTGAATGAGCAGTTCTTC
J: TRBJ1-1; D: -; size: -; V: TRBV6-6; CDR3: CASSYPNTEAFF; DNA: TGTGCCAGCAGTTACCCGAACACTGAAGCTTTCTTT
J: TRBJ2-5; D: -; size: -; V: TRBV28; CDR3: CASRPQGGETQYF; DNA: TGTGCCAGCAGGCCACAGGGCGGGGAGACCCAGTACTTC
J: TRBJ2-1; D: TRBD2; size: -; V: TRBV20-1; CDR3: CSARRREGRNEQFF; DNA: TGCAGTGCTAGAAGGCGGGAGGGCCGAAATGAGCAGTTCTTC
J: TRBJ2-7; D: -; size: once; V: TRBV11-2; CDR3: CASSPARLNEQYF; DNA: TGTGCCAGCAGCCCCGCTAGGTTGAACGAGCAGTACTTC
J: TRBJ1-1; D: -; size: -; V: TRBV29-1; CDR3: CSVETAPLESDTEAFF; DNA: TGCAGCGTTGAGACAGCCCCTCTCGAGTCGGACACTGAAGCTTTCTTT
J: TRBJ2-6; D: -; size: -; V: TRBV20-1; CDR3: CSATGHHLSGANVLTF; DNA: TGCAGTGCTACAGGACACCACCTCTCTGGGGCCAACGTCCTGACTTTC
J: TRBJ2-6; D: TRBD1; size: -; V: TRBV2; CDR3: CASSEDRQGGSGANVLTF; DNA: TGTGCCAGCAGTGAAGACCGACAGGGTGGGTCTGGGGCCAACGTCCTGACTTTC
J: TRBJ2-5; D: -; size: once; V: TRBV3-1; CDR3: CASSQEGWHSPQETQYF; DNA: TGTGCCAGCAGCCAAGAGGGTTGGCACAGCCCGCAAGAGACCCAGTACTTC
J: TRBJ2-2; D: TRBD1; size: -; V: TRBV4-1; CDR3: CASSQAGQGAGGELFF; DNA: TGCGCCAGCAGCCAAGCGGGACAGGGGGCAGGCGGGGAGCTGTTTTTT
J: TRBJ2-1; D: TRBD2; size: -; V: TRBV20-1; CDR3: CSALTSGSAYEQFF; DNA: TGCAGTGCCCTGACTAGCGGGAGCGCGTATGAGCAGTTCTTC
J: TRBJ2-7; D: TRBD2; size: -; V: TRBV20-1; CDR3: CSARGREGLYEQYF; DNA: TGCAGTGCTAGAGGTCGGGAGGGCCTCTACGAGCAGTACTTC
J: TRBJ2-1; D: TRBD2; size: -; V: TRBV9; CDR3: CASSVVTSGKGEQFF; DNA: TGTGCCAGCAGCGTAGTCACTAGCGGGAAGGGTGAGCAGTTCTTC
J: TRBJ2-7; D: -; size: -; V: TRBV3-1; CDR3: CASSQVSSGPSYEQYF; DNA: TGTGCCAGCAGCCAAGTATCCAGCGGGCCCTCCTACGAGCAGTACTTC
J: TRBJ2-7; D: -; size: once; V: TRBV7-9; CDR3: CASGSALNQLGEQYF; DNA: TGTGCCAGCGGCTCGGCGTTAAACCAGCTGGGCGAGCAGTACTTC
J: TRBJ1-2; D: -; size: -; V: TRBV15; CDR3: CATSSSGSASGYGYTF; DNA: TGTGCCACCAGCTCCTCCGGGTCGGCGTCGGGCTATGGCTACACCTTC
J: TRBJ2-3; D: TRBD1; size: once; V: TRBV9; CDR3: CASSVEIRQGWSSTDTQYF; DNA: TGTGCCAGCAGCGTAGAAATCCGACAGGGATGGTCTAGCACAGATACGCAGTATTTT
J: TRBJ2-5; D: -; size: -; V: TRBV11-2; CDR3: CASSSPGVGAGETQYF; DNA: TGTGCCAGCAGCTCGCCGGGAGTGGGGGCGGGGGAGACCCAGTACTTC
J: TRBJ2-1; D: TRBD2; size: -; V: TRBV29-1; CDR3: CSVEPGLAGIAPINEQFF; DNA: TGCAGCGTTGAGCCGGGACTAGCGGGAATCGCCCCGATCAATGAGCAGTTCTTC
J: TRBJ2-7; D: TRBD1; size: few; V: TRBV13; CDR3: CASSSRQGGRYEQYF; DNA: TGTGCCAGCAGCTCTCGACAGGGGGGCCGGTACGAGCAGTACTTC
J: TRBJ2-3; D: -; size: -; V: TRBV28; CDR3: CASNKDSRPDTQYF; DNA: TGTGCCAGCAATAAGGACTCGAGGCCAGATACGCAGTATTTT
J: TRBJ2-1; D: -; size: -; V: TRBV6-5; CDR3: CASSYSIGRGYNEQFF; DNA: TGTGCCAGCAGTTACTCGATCGGCAGGGGTTACAATGAGCAGTTCTTC
J: TRBJ1-1; D: TRBD1; size: -; V: TRBV29-1; CDR3: CSVESVGQGAVGEAFF; DNA: TGCAGCGTTGAAAGTGTGGGGCAGGGGGCCGTTGGTGAAGCTTTCTTT
J: TRBJ2-3; D: -; size: -; V: TRBV12-3/TRBV12-4; CDR3: CALGGYADTQYF; DNA: TGTGCCTTAGGGGGATACGCAGATACGCAGTATTTT
J: TRBJ2-7; D: -; size: -; V: TRBV13; CDR3: CASSPNPPEQYF; DNA: TGTGCCAGCAGCCCAAATCCCCCCGAGCAGTACTTC
J: TRBJ1-4; D: TRBD1; size: once; V: TRBV9; CDR3: CASSLTGGGKLFF; DNA: TGTGCCAGCAGTCTCACAGGGGGTGGAAAACTGTTTTTT
J: TRBJ2-5; D: TRBD2; size: -; V: TRBV30; CDR3: CAAGGVPETQYF; DNA: TGTGCCGCCGGGGGGGTGCCAGAGACCCAGTACTTC
J: TRBJ2-1; D: -; size: -; V: TRBV10-3; CDR3: CAISSGNEQFF; DNA: TGTGCCATCAGTAGCGGGAATGAGCAGTTCTTC
J: TRBJ2-1; D: TRBD2; size: -; V: TRBV4-2; CDR3: CASSQESGGSYNEQFF; DNA: TGTGCCAGCAGCCAAGAGTCGGGAGGCTCCTACAATGAGCAGTTCTTC
J: TRBJ2-7; D: TRBD2; size: -; V: TRBV20-1; CDR3: CSARDGLAGGWRAYEQYF; DNA: TGCAGTGCTAGAGATGGGCTAGCGGGGGGATGGCGAGCCTACGAGCAGTACTTC
J: TRBJ2-2; D: TRBD1; size: -; V: TRBV9; CDR3: CASSGTGGVGELFF; DNA: TGTGCCAGCAGCGGCACAGGGGGTGTCGGGGAGCTGTTTTTT
J: TRBJ2-3; D: TRBD2; size: -; V: TRBV29-1; CDR3: CSVTSGRASWLTDTQYF; DNA: TGCAGCGTAACTAGCGGGAGGGCCTCTTGGCTCACAGATACGCAGTATTTT
J: TRBJ1-2; D: TRBD1; size: -; V: TRBV15; CDR3: CATSTLQGSDYGYTF; DNA: TGTGCCACCAGCACATTACAGGGGAGCGACTATGGCTACACCTTC
J: TRBJ1-1; D: -; size: few; V: TRBV19; CDR3: CASSRGQNTEAFF; DNA: TGTGCCAGTAGTAGGGGACAGAACACTGAAGCTTTCTTT
J: TRBJ1-2; D: TRBD1; size: -; V: TRBV30; CDR3: CACLAARTGANYGYTF; DNA: TGTGCCTGCCTTGCGGCCAGGACAGGGGCTAACTATGGCTACACCTTC
J: TRBJ1-1; D: -; size: -; V: TRBV3-1; CDR3: CASSQGGPRMNTEAFF; DNA: TGTGCCAGCAGCCAAGGGGGGCCCCGGATGAACACTGAAGCTTTCTTT
J: TRBJ2-1; D: TRBD2; size: once; V: TRBV30; CDR3: CAWLPIRTSGYNEQFF; DNA: TGTGCCTGGCTCCCTATCAGGACTAGCGGATACAATGAGCAGTTCTTC
J: TRBJ1-1; D: -; size: once; V: TRBV2; CDR3: CASGKGRNTEAFF; DNA: TGTGCCAGCGGGAAGGGCAGGAACACTGAAGCTTTCTTT
J: TRBJ2-3; D: TRBD2; size: -; V: TRBV29-1; CDR3: CSVLAETSTDTQYF; DNA: TGCAGCGTACTAGCGGAAACTAGCACAGATACGCAGTATTTT
J: TRBJ1-2; D: -; size: -; V: TRBV5-4; CDR3: CASTPSLINYGYTF; DNA: TGTGCCAGCACCCCCTCCCTTATTAACTATGGCTACACCTTC
J: TRBJ2-6; D: -; size: -; V: TRBV7-9; CDR3: CASSPQELPGANVLTF; DNA: TGTGCCAGCAGTCCACAGGAACTCCCTGGGGCCAACGTCCTGACTTTC
J: TRBJ2-3; D: TRBD2; size: -; V: TRBV11-2; CDR3: CASSSRLLTSGIGDTQYF; DNA: TGTGCCAGCAGCTCAAGATTGTTAACTAGCGGGATCGGAGATACGCAGTATTTT
J: TRBJ2-2; D: TRBD1; size: -; V: TRBV9; CDR3: CASSVNPGQGSIGELFF; DNA: TGTGCCAGCAGCGTCAATCCCGGACAGGGGTCTATCGGGGAGCTGTTTTTT